These 5 T cell receptor beta chains were sequenced from one sample in a study of cytomegalovirus exposure and HLA in healthy donors. PCR involved 60 Vbeta and 13 Jbeta primers. Repertoires were generated with immunoSEQ multiplex PCR, while TCRdb's copy carries only in-frame clones and drops some. Among 240,000 or so clones listed, over 80% were seen once. Sequenced: PBMCs. The receptors were sampled from a woman between 40 and 50 years old in good health and CMV-seropositive.

The chain combines TRBV6-1 with TRBJ2-1; D might be TRBD2 (5 bases). The CDR3 totals 15 residues. Germline-derived CDR1 and CDR2 are MNHNS and SASEGT. Trimming took 7 bases from V and 5 from J, leaving 18 bases between them. In nucleotides, the CDR3 is TGTGCCAGCAACCCGTCGGAGGCTCCTGACAATGAGCAGTTCTTC. Protein: CASNPSEAPDNEQFF.

This chain uses TRBV18 with TRBJ2-7; TRBD2 aligns across 11 bases. CDR1 and CDR2 (germline): KGHSH, LQKENI. Trimming cost V 6 bases and J 3 bases; bases outside gene matches: 4. The CDR3 sequence is 14 residues long. CDR3 DNA: TGTGCCAGCTCCCCGACTAGCGGGGACTACGAGCAGTACTTC. Protein sequence: CASSPTSGDYEQYF.

The chain combines TRBV7-9 with TRBJ1-1; TRBD1 matches 8 bases. The CDR3 consists of 13 residues. V shed 5 bases and J 4 bases; nucleotides not matched to a gene: 3. CDR1 is SEHNR and CDR2 is FQNEAQ in the germline V gene (reference sequence). This CDR3 is CASSETGATEAFF. The CDR3 DNA reads TGTGCCAGCAGCGAGACAGGGGCCACTGAAGCTTTCTTT.

The chain is built from TRBV5-6 and TRBJ2-1; D gene unclear. The V and J ends lost 7 bases and 0 bases respectively, with 14 bases between them. The CDR3 spans 15 residues. Germline loops: CDR1 SGHDT, CDR2 YYEEEE. CDR3 DNA: TGTGCCAGCTGGAGTGAAGCTAGCTCCTACAATGAGCAGTTCTTC. Translating it yields CASWSEASSYNEQFF. The complete variable domain, with remaining parts taken from reference TRBV5-6 and TRBJ2-1, reads DAGVTQSPTHLIKTRGQQVTLRCSPKSGHDTVSWYQQALGQGPQFIFQYYEEEERQRGNFPDRFSGHQFPNYSSELNVNALLLGDSALYLCASWSEASSYNEQFFGPGTRLTVL.

The chain has TRBV5-4 and TRBJ1-4; no clear D. Between the trimmed V and J ends, which lost 4 bases and 3 bases, there was a span of 13 bases. Germline CDR1 SGHNT, CDR2 YYREEE (reference sequence). The CDR3 covers 15 residues. The DNA for the CDR3 is TGTGCCAGCAGCCTTTTGCGGGGAGCTAATGAAAAACTGTTTTTT. Its translation is CASSLLRGANEKLFF.